This T cell receptor (beta chain) originates from a study of CD8 T cells in Susac syndrome. Across the whole study: More than 5 sequenced Susac syndrome patients had clinically active disease, while about 8 were in remission.

The CDR3 consists of 14 residues. With 10 bases removed from V and 4 bases from J, the gap between germline ends came to 20 bases. CDR1 and CDR2 (germline): MGHDK, SYGVNS. CD8+ and CD4+ T cells taken from blood had their TCR beta sequenced. An amount of RNA that ranged from 0.5 to 1 ug was reverse transcribed with random hexamers. TCRdb redid the calling of the immunoSEQ multiplex PCR reads with MiXCR, one entry per CDR3 protein. Found here are over 150,000 distinct CDR3 sequences, 90% to 95% of them singletons; the top ten hold 0.099%. Sequencing used CD4+ T cells from PBMCs. This receptor was obtained from a human donor with Susac syndrome. This chain joins TRBV25-1 and TRBJ2-7; no definite D call. The CDR3 DNA reads as TGTGCCAACATCGCGTTCCGGACGGTTTACGAGCAGTACTTC. Residues: CANIAFRTVYEQYF.